This TCR beta chain was documented in a study of cytomegalovirus exposure and HLA in healthy donors. Findings of the study overall: Most subjects had HLA-A and HLA-B alleles reportedly predicted accurately by TCR beta sequences.

The study ran its PCR with 60 Vbeta and 13 Jbeta primers. This table comes from immunoSEQ multiplex PCR, and its TCRdb copy is limited to in-frame clones, with some not included. This table holds 250,000 to 300,000 clones, roughly 86% found once. With respect to this clone: Its target is not known.

The CDR3 length is 16 residues. Germline-derived CDR1 and CDR2 are SGHRS and YFSETQ. Trimming removed 4 bases at V and 2 bases at J, with 19 bases between. This receptor was taken from a woman aged 40 to 49 in good health and CMV-seropositive. Sequencing was carried out using PBMCs. This sequence joins TRBV5-1 and TRBJ2-7, with D possibly TRBD2 on 6 matching bases. Here the CDR3 DNA reads TGCGCCAGCAGCCCTCCAAGTGGAGGGGACCCCTACGAGCAGTACTTC. Its translation: CASSPPSGGDPYEQYF.